This is a list of T cell receptor beta chains from one sample in a study of CD8 T cells in Susac syndrome. TCRdb redid the calling of the immunoSEQ multiplex PCR reads with MiXCR, one entry per CDR3 protein. The data hold over 200,000 distinct CDR3 sequences, with around 93% observed a single time. The sample comprised CD4+ T cells from PBMCs. The receptors come from a human donor with multiple sclerosis. CDR3s include the opening cysteine and the closing phenylalanine or tryptophan. The D gene is left open where the match is weak. The listing skips clone size in some rows; elsewhere it reads once, few, many or a size class.

V	J	length	D	size	CDR3	DNA
TRBV30	TRBJ1-6	15	-	-	CAWRTLNRANSPLHF	TGTGCCTGGAGAACACTGAACAGGGCCAATTCACCCCTCCACTTT
TRBV3-1	TRBJ2-2	16	TRBD2	-	CASSGNGGGRPGELFF	TGTGCCAGCAGCGGTAACGGGGGGGGAAGGCCCGGGGAGCTGTTTTTT
TRBV20-1	TRBJ1-5	18	TRBD1	-	CSARAPSGQGGSNQPQHF	TGCAGTGCTAGAGCTCCTTCGGGACAGGGGGGGAGCAATCAGCCCCAGCATTTT
TRBV14	TRBJ1-6	13	-	-	CASSPDGVSPLHF	TGTGCCAGCAGCCCCGATGGAGTTTCACCCCTCCACTTT
TRBV20-1	TRBJ1-1	12	-	once	CSAPGEGTEAFF	TGCAGTGCTCCTGGGGAGGGCACTGAAGCTTTCTTT
TRBV20-1	TRBJ2-5	12	-	-	CSAGAAQETQYF	TGCAGTGCAGGGGCGGCCCAAGAGACCCAGTACTTC
TRBV5-1	TRBJ1-1	15	-	-	CASSLGSYLNTEAFF	TGCGCCAGCAGCTTAGGGAGCTATTTGAACACTGAAGCTTTCTTT
TRBV30	TRBJ1-3	14	-	-	CAWSVGRELGTIYF	TGTGCCTGGAGTGTAGGCAGGGAATTAGGCACCATATATTTT
TRBV2	TRBJ1-1	14	TRBD1	-	CASSVMGQDTEAFF	TGTGCCAGCAGTGTAATGGGACAGGACACTGAAGCTTTCTTT
TRBV19	TRBJ2-2	14	-	-	CASRRALDTGELFF	TGTGCCAGTAGAAGGGCCCTGGACACCGGGGAGCTGTTTTTT
TRBV6-5	TRBJ2-3	15	TRBD1	-	CASTRQGGSTDTQYF	TGTGCCAGCACCAGACAGGGGGGAAGCACAGATACGCAGTATTTT
TRBV9	TRBJ2-3	15	-	-	CASSVGTVSTDTQYF	TGTGCCAGCAGCGTTGGGACCGTTTCCACAGATACGCAGTATTTT
TRBV20-1	TRBJ1-2	15	-	-	CSARDRSGAAYGYTF	TGCAGTGCTAGAGATAGGTCGGGGGCCGCCTATGGCTACACCTTC
TRBV12-3/TRBV12-4	TRBJ1-2	13	-	-	CASSFGSNYGYTF	TGTGCCAGCAGTTTTGGCAGTAACTATGGCTACACCTTC
TRBV7-9	TRBJ1-2	12	-	-	CASSLDRFGYTF	TGTGCCAGCAGCCTCGACAGGTTCGGCTACACCTTC
TRBV30	TRBJ1-2	14	TRBD1	-	CAWTPDRGAYGYTF	TGTGCCTGGACCCCTGACAGGGGGGCCTATGGCTACACCTTC